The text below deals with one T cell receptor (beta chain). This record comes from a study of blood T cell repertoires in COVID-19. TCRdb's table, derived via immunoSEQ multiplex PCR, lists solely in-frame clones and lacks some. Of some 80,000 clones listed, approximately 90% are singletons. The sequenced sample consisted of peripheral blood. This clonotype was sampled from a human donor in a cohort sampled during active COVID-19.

DNA of the CDR3: TGCGCCAGCAGCTTAGCGACCGGGACTAGCTACAATGAGCAGTTCTTC. Protein sequence: CASSLATGTSYNEQFF. This chain joins TRBV5-1 and TRBJ2-1, with TRBD2 matching 8 bases. Trimming took 2 bases from V and 3 from J; bases not matched to a gene: 7. Germline lookup yields CDR1 SGHRS and CDR2 YFSETQ. There are 16 residues in the CDR3.